The T cell receptor beta chain under discussion was sequenced for a study of vaccination effects on CD4 cells after COVID-19. This clone came up once. Its antigen remains unidentified. After removal of 5 bases from V and 3 bases from J, the junction contained 4 bases not matched to a gene. This CDR3 comprises 15 residues. Germline V lookup: CDR1 LNHNV, CDR2 YYDKDF (reference sequence). Generated by immunoSEQ multiplex PCR, the TCRdb table keeps only in-frame clones and is missing some. The table has 66,000 or so clones, approximately 79% seen once; the top ten hold more than 2%. Culture lasted about 11 days before CD4+ T cell isolation. Of the BNT162b2 and mRNA-1273 vaccines, participants received two doses of one or the other.

The starting material was CD4+ T cells from PBMCs cultured without peptide, obtained after COVID-19 vaccination. The clonotype comes from a human donor who received a COVID-19 vaccine. The chain couples TRBV15 to TRBJ2-3; 11 nucleotides agree with TRBD2. Here the CDR3 DNA reads TGTGCCACCAGCTGGAGACTAGCGGGGACAGATACGCAGTATTTT. It translates to CATSWRLAGTDTQYF. Full variable domain (missing parts from reference TRBV15 and TRBJ2-3): DAMVIQNPRYQVTQFGKPVTLSCSQTLNHNVMYWYQQKSSQAPKLLFHYYDKDFNNEADTPDNFQSRRPNTSFCFLDIRSPGLGDTAMYLCATSWRLAGTDTQYFGPGTRLTVL.